The rows below give T cell receptor beta chains drawn from one sample of a study of control samples from healthy donors and cancer patients. Libraries were prepared by immunoSEQ multiplex PCR; TCRdb keeps only in-frame clonotypes and omits some of them. The sample lists 150,000 to 200,000 clones, approximately 92% occurring once. Input material: blood. These receptor sequences come from a young man in good health. The CDR3 runs from the conserved cysteine through the conserved F or W. D genes are given only for firm matches. Only some rows state a clone size, as once, few, many or a class for expanded clones.

v_call	j_call	d_call	clone_size	cdr3_aa	cdr3_nt
TRBV4-1	TRBJ2-3	NA	NA	CASSQVGASTDTQYF	TGCGCCAGCAGCCAAGTCGGGGCTAGCACAGATACGCAGTATTTT
TRBV6-2/TRBV6-3	TRBJ1-1	NA	NA	CASSYQGRAEAFF	TGTGCCAGCAGTTATCAGGGGCGCGCTGAAGCTTTCTTT
TRBV10-3	TRBJ2-7	NA	NA	CATGTGSSYEQYF	TGTGCCACCGGGACGGGTAGCTCCTACGAGCAGTACTTC
TRBV5-6	TRBJ1-4	NA	NA	CASSGGRGNEKLFF	TGTGCCAGCAGCGGGGGCCGGGGTAATGAAAAACTGTTTTTT
TRBV5-8	TRBJ2-1	NA	NA	CASSLADYRTNEQFF	TGTGCCAGCAGCTTGGCGGACTACCGGACGAATGAGCAGTTCTTC
TRBV30	TRBJ1-6	NA	NA	CAWSVTGFPLHF	TGTGCCTGGAGTGTCACAGGGTTCCCCCTCCACTTT
TRBV20-1	TRBJ2-1	NA	NA	CSAPVINEQFF	TGCAGTGCCCCTGTTATAAATGAGCAGTTCTTC
TRBV19	TRBJ2-1	NA	once	CASSIVAAEWEQFF	TGTGCCAGTAGTATCGTAGCCGCGGAATGGGAGCAGTTCTTC
TRBV7-9	TRBJ2-1	NA	once	CAVRLKSQGEQFF	TGTGCCGTCAGACTAAAGTCACAAGGTGAGCAGTTCTTC
TRBV9	TRBJ1-1	NA	NA	CASSVVVDTEAFF	TGTGCCAGCAGCGTAGTAGTGGACACTGAAGCTTTCTTT
TRBV5-4	TRBJ2-7	NA	NA	CASSLVGVTYEQYF	TGTGCCAGCAGCTTGGTCGGGGTGACCTACGAGCAGTACTTC
TRBV29-1	TRBJ1-2	NA	once	CSVARDAGGDGYTF	TGCAGCGTTGCCCGGGACGCCGGGGGAGATGGCTACACCTTC
TRBV11-2	TRBJ1-1	NA	once	CASSLRQGNTEAFF	TGTGCCAGCAGCTTGCGGCAGGGGAACACTGAAGCTTTCTTT
TRBV2	TRBJ2-3	NA	once	CASSPARRGNTDTQYF	TGTGCCAGCAGTCCCGCGAGACGGGGCAACACAGATACGCAGTATTTT
TRBV4-1	TRBJ2-1	TRBD1	NA	CASSQRAQGVYNEQFF	TGCGCCAGCAGCCAGCGAGCACAGGGGGTATACAATGAGCAGTTCTTC
TRBV2	TRBJ2-7	TRBD1	NA	CASSGGQGRTPYEQYF	TGTGCCAGCAGTGGGGGACAGGGTCGGACCCCCTACGAGCAGTACTTC
TRBV19	TRBJ1-4	NA	NA	CASSLSNTREKLFF	TGTGCCAGTAGTCTTTCCAACACTCGGGAAAAACTGTTTTTT
TRBV11-2	TRBJ1-6	TRBD1	NA	CASSLYTGVNSPLHF	TGTGCCAGCAGCTTATATACAGGGGTGAATTCACCCCTCCACTTT
TRBV19	TRBJ2-7	TRBD1	NA	CASSARGPGQGTYEQYF	TGTGCCAGTTCAGCCCGGGGACCGGGACAGGGAACCTACGAGCAGTACTTC
TRBV2	TRBJ2-2	NA	NA	CASTVVGELFF	TGTGCCAGCACTGTAGTCGGGGAGCTGTTTTTT
TRBV24-1	TRBJ1-2	TRBD1	NA	CATSPTGEDGYTF	TGTGCCACCAGTCCGACAGGGGAGGACGGCTACACCTTC
TRBV9	TRBJ1-3	NA	NA	CASSPRRDSGNTIYF	TGTGCCAGCAGCCCTCGCCGGGACTCTGGAAACACCATATATTTT
TRBV2	TRBJ1-2	NA	NA	CASRLTVTNYGYTF	TGTGCCAGCAGGCTGACGGTTACTAACTATGGCTACACCTTC
TRBV3-1/TRBV3-2	TRBJ1-1	NA	once	CASSPIGGSKAFF	TGTGCCAGCAGCCCCATAGGGGGGAGCAAAGCTTTCTTT
TRBV6-8	TRBJ2-7	NA	NA	CASSPADKTYEQYF	TGTGCCAGCAGCCCTGCGGACAAGACCTACGAGCAGTACTTC
TRBV5-1	TRBJ1-1	NA	NA	CASSPVIGLNTEAFF	TGCGCCAGCAGCCCCGTAATAGGTTTGAACACTGAAGCTTTCTTT
TRBV30	TRBJ2-2	NA	few	CAWSVGGFTGELFF	TGTGCCTGGAGTGTCGGGGGCTTCACCGGGGAGCTGTTTTTT
TRBV19	TRBJ2-7	NA	NA	CASSITRAYEQYF	TGTGCCAGTAGTATTACCAGAGCCTACGAGCAGTACTTC
TRBV30	TRBJ2-7	NA	NA	CAWSVVGYEQYF	TGTGCCTGGAGTGTAGTAGGGTACGAGCAGTACTTC
TRBV4-3	TRBJ1-6	TRBD1	NA	CASSPDRGSPLHF	TGCGCCAGCAGCCCAGACAGGGGGTCACCCCTCCACTTT
TRBV19	TRBJ1-5	NA	NA	CASSPPYQPQHF	TGTGCCAGTAGTCCCCCCTATCAGCCCCAGCATTTT
TRBV7-2	TRBJ1-4	NA	NA	CASSGSTGTNEKLFF	TGTGCCAGCAGCGGAAGTACAGGGACTAATGAAAAACTGTTTTTT
TRBV30	TRBJ1-2	NA	once	CAWSVQLRVVGPYGYTF	TGTGCCTGGAGTGTACAATTAAGGGTCGTCGGCCCCTATGGCTACACCTTC
TRBV9	TRBJ2-1	NA	NA	CASSAPRDGERYNEQFF	TGTGCCAGCAGCGCCCCCAGGGACGGGGAGAGATACAATGAGCAGTTCTTC
TRBV6-2/TRBV6-3	TRBJ1-1	NA	NA	CASSYFGQGPAAFF	TGTGCCAGCAGTTACTTTGGGCAGGGGCCCGCTGCTTTCTTT
TRBV30	TRBJ1-2	NA	few	CAWSPPGWYGYTF	TGTGCCTGGAGTCCCCCAGGGTGGTATGGCTACACCTTC
TRBV30	TRBJ1-1	NA	NA	CAWSVLNTEAFF	TGTGCCTGGTCAGTCTTGAACACTGAAGCTTTCTTT
TRBV5-6	TRBJ2-2	NA	NA	CASSLTGTGELFF	TGTGCCAGCAGCCTAACGGGTACCGGGGAGCTGTTTTTT
TRBV4-1	TRBJ2-5	TRBD2	NA	CASSQGGLAGAQETQYF	TGCGCCAGCAGCCAAGGGGGACTAGCGGGGGCCCAAGAGACCCAGTACTTC
TRBV18	TRBJ1-2	NA	NA	CASSPRGILQNYGYTF	TGTGCCAGCTCACCACGGGGGATCCTCCAAAACTATGGCTACACCTTC
TRBV11-2	TRBJ1-1	NA	NA	CASSSLTYGPTEAFF	TGTGCCAGCAGCTCACTGACCTATGGACCCACTGAAGCTTTCTTT
TRBV27	TRBJ1-4	NA	NA	CASSPAGSRREKLFF	TGTGCCAGCAGTCCCGCAGGGAGTCGGCGGGAAAAACTGTTTTTT
TRBV27	TRBJ1-2	TRBD1	NA	CASSYRGLNYGYTF	TGTGCCAGCAGTTACAGGGGCCTAAACTATGGCTACACCTTC
TRBV28	TRBJ1-2	NA	NA	CASSLGGTGYTF	TGTGCCAGCAGTTTAGGGGGGACGGGCTACACCTTC
TRBV11-2	TRBJ2-5	NA	NA	CASSLVSSAPETQYF	TGTGCCAGCAGCTTAGTCTCCTCAGCCCCTGAGACCCAGTACTTC
TRBV19	TRBJ1-1	TRBD1	NA	CASRNTGGNTEAFF	TGTGCCAGTAGGAATACAGGGGGGAACACTGAAGCTTTCTTT
TRBV30	TRBJ1-2	NA	NA	CAWSVPSHGYTF	TGTGCCTGGAGTGTACCCAGCCATGGCTACACCTTC
TRBV6-2/TRBV6-3	TRBJ1-2	NA	NA	CASSYLHRDYGYTF	TGTGCCAGCAGTTACCTGCACAGGGACTATGGCTACACCTTC
TRBV6-5	TRBJ1-5	NA	NA	CASKGANQPQHF	TGTGCCAGCAAGGGCGCTAATCAGCCCCAGCATTTT
TRBV6-5	TRBJ1-1	NA	NA	CASTRQWAGEAFF	TGTGCCAGCACGCGACAATGGGCAGGTGAAGCTTTCTTT
TRBV6-4	TRBJ2-3	TRBD2	NA	CATGTSGTDTQYF	TGTGCCACCGGGACTAGCGGCACAGATACGCAGTATTTT
TRBV18	TRBJ1-6	NA	NA	CASSLSRDVSYNSPLHF	TGTGCCAGCTCGCTGTCCCGGGACGTCTCCTATAATTCACCCCTCCACTTT
TRBV14	TRBJ1-2	TRBD1	NA	CASSQGGQGFYGYTF	TGTGCCAGCAGCCAAGGAGGACAGGGGTTCTATGGCTACACCTTC
TRBV20-1	TRBJ1-5	NA	NA	CSASFTGLQHF	TGCAGTGCTTCATTCACAGGCCTCCAGCATTTT
TRBV5-4	TRBJ2-7	NA	NA	CASSAGFHRQPYEQYF	TGTGCCAGCAGCGCCGGATTTCATAGACAGCCCTACGAGCAGTACTTC